Below are 32 T cell receptor beta chains sequenced from a single sample in a study of chemoradiotherapy in HPV16-positive cancers. Repertoires were generated with immunoSEQ multiplex PCR, while TCRdb's copy carries only in-frame clones and drops some. The table shows around 6,000 clones, with around 91% occurring only once. The starting material was tumor tissue, obtained from a patient who underwent chemoradiotherapy. These receptors came from a human donor with HPV-associated anogenital cancer.

This chain joins TRBV30 and TRBJ1-2; TRBD1 might be the D (5 bases). Germline V gives CDR1 GTSNPN, CDR2 SVGIG (reference sequence). With 3 bases removed from V and 2 bases from J, the gap between germline ends came to 19 bases. The CDR3 has 16 residues. In DNA, the CDR3 is TGTGCCTGGAGGTCCCCCATACGGGGACCGAACTATGGCTACACCTTC. Protein sequence: CAWRSPIRGPNYGYTF.

This chain connects TRBV27 to TRBJ2-1; perhaps TRBD1 as D (6 bases). Germline V gives CDR1 MNHEY, CDR2 SMNVEV (reference sequence). V was pared by 7 bases and J by 4 bases, with 11 bases between. The CDR3 is 13 residues long. CDR3 coding DNA: TGTGCCAGCAAGAGGGACACTTACAATGAGCAGTTCTTC. Protein product: CASKRDTYNEQFF.

The rearrangement uses TRBV7-3 and TRBJ1-6; D is ambiguous. The CDR3 is made up of 15 amino acids. V was trimmed by 2 bases and J by 4 bases, leaving 9 bases between them. The germline V gene encodes CDR1 SGHTA and CDR2 FQGTGA. The CDR3 nucleotides are TGTGCCAGCAGCTTATCGGGCGGGTATAATTCACCCCTCCACTTT. Residues: CASSLSGGYNSPLHF.

The chain is built from TRBV6-5 and TRBJ1-1, with D uncertain. Trimming removed 1 base at V and 7 bases at J, with 10 bases between. The CDR3 has 13 residues. Germline lookup yields CDR1 MNHEY and CDR2 SVGAGI. The CDR3 protein is CASSYWEGNEAFF. In DNA, the CDR3 is TGTGCCAGCAGTTACTGGGAGGGCAATGAAGCTTTCTTT.

The V gene is TRBV19, the J gene TRBJ2-2, with 9 bases identical to TRBD2. The CDR3 spans 16 residues. Trimming at V came to 1 base and at J to 5 bases, leaving 5 bases not matched to a gene. CDR1 is LNHDA and CDR2 is SQIVND in the germline V gene (reference sequence). Here the CDR3 DNA reads TGTGCCAGTAGTATAGGCGGGAGGGGGTTAACCGGGGAGCTGTTTTTT. Its translation is CASSIGGRGLTGELFF. The full variable domain, rest sourced from reference TRBV19 and TRBJ2-2, is DGGITQSPKYLFRKEGQNVTLSCEQNLNHDAMYWYRQDPGQGLRLIYYSQIVNDFQKGDIAEGYSVSREKKESFPLTVTSAQKNPTAFYLCASSIGGRGLTGELFFGEGSRLTVL.

The chain carries TRBV28 and TRBJ1-3, with D possibly matching TRBD1 (6 bases). With 5 bases removed from V and 8 bases from J, the gap between germline ends came to 13 bases. CDR3 length equals 13 residues. CDR1 is MDHEN and CDR2 is SYDVKM in the germline V gene. CDR3 coding DNA: TGTGCCAGCAGTCGTACAGGGTCGGACACCATATATTTT. This codes for CASSRTGSDTIYF.

This clone was recorded only once. This chain uses TRBV7-9 with TRBJ1-6; no firm D call. Deletions cut 5 bases from V and 8 bases from J, with 16 bases between. The CDR3 extends over 15 amino acids. The germline V gene encodes CDR1 SEHNR and CDR2 FQNEAQ (reference sequence). The CDR3 nucleotides read TGTGCCAGCAGCCCCCTGATAGGATCGGATTCACCCCTCCACTTT. It codes for CASSPLIGSDSPLHF.

This chain uses TRBV19 with TRBJ2-1; 9 positions match TRBD2. CDR3 length: 14 amino acids. The V gene's germline CDR1 is LNHDA and CDR2 SQIVND (reference sequence). V dropped 4 bases and J dropped 10; count of bases not matched to a gene: 8. CDR3 loop: CASSTASGTREQFF. The CDR3 DNA reads TGTGCCAGTAGTACGGCTAGCGGGACTCGCGAGCAGTTCTTC.

Relative to its sample, this clone is large. V and J are TRBV28 and TRBJ2-7; D is ambiguous. Germline-derived CDR1 and CDR2 are MDHEN and SYDVKM. CDR3 size: 14 residues. Deletions cut 3 bases from V and 3 bases from J, with 12 bases between. CDR3 in DNA: TGTGCCAGCAGTTTGGACGGTGCGATCTACGAGCAGTACTTC. Its protein is CASSLDGAIYEQYF.

The V gene is TRBV6-6, the J gene TRBJ1-1; TRBD1 matches at 8 bases. Germline CDR1 and CDR2: MNHNY and SVGAGI (reference sequence). V shed 6 bases, J shed 13 bases, and the junction held 10 bases outside the gene matches. This CDR3 has 12 residues. DNA of the CDR3: TGTGCCAGCAGAACCCAGGGGGCTGGGAATTTCTTT. Translated, it gives CASRTQGAGNFF.

The chain is built from TRBV6-5 and TRBJ1-1; perhaps TRBD1 as D (6 bases). The length of the CDR3 is 15 residues. The V and J ends lost 6 bases and 2 bases respectively, with 16 bases between them. CDR1 and CDR2 (germline): MNHEY, SVGAGI. The CDR3 is CASSRGLPYNTEAFF. The DNA of the CDR3 is TGTGCCAGCAGCAGGGGCCTACCCTATAACACTGAAGCTTTCTTT.

The gene calls are TRBV10-2 and TRBJ2-1, with D possibly TRBD1 on 6 matching bases. Between the trimmed V and J ends, which lost 5 bases and 16 bases, there was a span of 15 bases. The length of the CDR3 is 11 residues. The V gene's germline CDR1 is WSHSY and CDR2 SAAADI. CDR3 residues: CASSLNRDTFF. CDR3 nucleotides: TGCGCCAGCAGTCTGAACAGGGATACCTTCTTC.

The rearrangement links TRBV9 to TRBJ2-7, with 7 bases that match TRBD2. Per the germline V gene, CDR1 is SGDLS and CDR2 is YYNGEE. Losses at the gene ends were 4 bases for V and 1 base for J; bases not matched to a gene: 5. This CDR3 has 14 residues. The CDR3 nucleotides read TGTGCCAGCAGCCCGAGCGGGATGTCCTACGAGCAGTACTTC. Amino acids: CASSPSGMSYEQYF. Complete variable domain (other parts from reference TRBV9 and TRBJ2-7): DSGVTQTPKHLITATGQRVTLRCSPRSGDLSVYWYQQSLDQGLQFLIQYYNGEERAKGNILERFSAQQFPDLHSELNLSSLELGDSALYFCASSPSGMSYEQYFGPGTRLTVT.

The chain links TRBV10-3 to TRBJ2-2; D call uncertain. CDR1 and CDR2 (germline): ENHRY, SYGVKD. The V end was cut by 4 bases, the J end by 2 bases, with 8 bases between. The CDR3 extends over 14 amino acids. The CDR3 DNA follows: TGTGCCATCAGTGGGTGGGAAAACACCGGGGAGCTGTTTTTT. It encodes CAISGWENTGELFF.

The V gene is TRBV7-2, the J gene TRBJ1-5; tentatively, D is TRBD1 (5 bases). In germline, CDR1 is SGHTA, CDR2 FQGNSA. CDR3 length: 14 amino acids. V dropped 8 bases and J dropped 5 bases, with 16 bases sitting between them. This CDR3 reads CASAGMGVYQPQHF. The CDR3 DNA follows: TGTGCCAGCGCAGGGATGGGGGTTTATCAGCCCCAGCATTTT.

This clone was seen only once. This chain joins TRBV11-1 and TRBJ1-5; 9 nucleotides line up with TRBD1. The CDR3 covers 15 residues. J was trimmed by 5 bases and V by 5 bases; bases with no gene match: 7. CDR1 is SGHAT, CDR2 FQDESV, per germline (reference sequence). The CDR3 sequence is CASSARDRVYQPQHF. CDR3 bases: TGTGCCAGCAGCGCCCGGGACAGGGTGTATCAGCCCCAGCATTTT.

The rearrangement links TRBV5-1 to TRBJ2-1; D may be TRBD2 (6 bases). The V gene's germline CDR1 is SGHRS and CDR2 YFSETQ. This CDR3 has 17 residues. Between the trimmed V and J ends, which lost 3 bases and 5 bases, there was a span of 21 bases. CDR3 residues: CASSSRGNGGIHNEQFF. Here the CDR3 DNA reads TGCGCCAGCAGCTCCCGAGGAAATGGCGGGATCCACAATGAGCAGTTCTTC.

This chain uses TRBV7-6 with TRBJ2-2; 8 nucleotides agree with TRBD1. Losses at the gene ends were 5 bases for V and 4 bases for J; bases not matched to a gene: 6. The CDR3 is 15 amino acids. Per the germline V gene, CDR1 is SGHVS and CDR2 is FNYEAQ. CDR3 residues: CASSPGQGGTGELFF. For the CDR3, the DNA is TGTGCCAGCAGCCCTGGACAGGGAGGCACCGGGGAGCTGTTTTTT.

V is TRBV30 and J is TRBJ1-2, with a weak D call TRBD1 (5 bases). Germline assignment: CDR1 GTSNPN and CDR2 SVGIG (reference sequence). The CDR3 covers 12 residues. Trimming cost V 1 base and J 7 bases, with 10 bases left between them. Here the CDR3 DNA reads TGTGCCTGGAGTGAAGCAGGGTTTGGCTACACCTTC. Amino acid sequence: CAWSEAGFGYTF.

The DNA for the CDR3 is TGTGCCAGCATTTTAAGGGGCAGACGCGACACCGGGGAGCTGTTTTTT. Encoded protein: CASILRGRRDTGELFF. The chain couples TRBV7-3 to TRBJ2-2; perhaps TRBD1 as D (5 bases). The CDR3 has 16 residues. Trimming cost V 7 bases and J 3 bases, with 18 bases left between them. CDR1 SGHTA and CDR2 FQGTGA come from the germline V gene.

The V and J genes are TRBV6-5 and TRBJ2-7; tentatively, D is TRBD1 or TRBD2 (5 bases each). Per germline, CDR1 MNHEY and CDR2 SVGAGI. Trimming stripped 2 bases from V and 3 bases from J, with 8 bases between. The CDR3 is 13 amino acids. The CDR3 DNA reads as TGTGCCAGCAGTTACGGGGGAGTCTACGAGCAGTACTTC. As protein: CASSYGGVYEQYF.

This clone was detected only once. The V call is TRBV2, the J call TRBJ2-5; TRBD2 aligns across 11 bases. Germline assignment: CDR1 SNHLY and CDR2 FYNNEI. The CDR3 is 17 amino acids. With V trimmed by 8 bases and J by 2 bases, 13 bases remained unmatched. CDR3 loop: CASVSGLAGGGQETQYF. The CDR3 nucleotides read TGTGCCAGCGTATCCGGGCTAGCGGGAGGTGGACAAGAGACCCAGTACTTC.

The J gene is TRBJ2-1, the V gene TRBV27; the match to TRBD2 covers 13 bases. CDR3 length: 14 residues. CDR1 is MNHEY and CDR2 is SMNVEV in the germline V gene (reference sequence). Germline trimming cut 4 bases from V and 8 bases from J; bases unmatched to any gene: 2. In nucleotides, the CDR3 is TGTGCCAGCAGTTGGACTAGCGGGAGCTATGAGCAGTTCTTC. Protein: CASSWTSGSYEQFF.

This chain joins TRBV14 and TRBJ2-2; 9 bases are shared with TRBD2. V lost 3 bases and J lost 7; bases outside the gene matches: 3. The CDR3 length is 14 residues. Germline CDR1 SGHDN, CDR2 FVKESK. Here the CDR3 DNA reads TGTGCCAGCAGCCATCTAGCGGGACTCGGGGAGCTGTTTTTT. Residues: CASSHLAGLGELFF.

This chain uses TRBV5-4 with TRBJ1-1, with D unresolved. V lost 5 bases, J lost 0 bases, and 11 bases lay in between. CDR3 size: 14 residues. Germline CDR1 is SGHNT and CDR2 is YYREEE (reference sequence). The CDR3 coding sequence is TGTGCCAGCAGACCCGACACCGTGAACACTGAAGCTTTCTTT. Translation: CASRPDTVNTEAFF. Drawing the rest from reference TRBV5-4 and TRBJ1-1, the complete variable domain is ETGVTQSPTHLIKTRGQQVTLRCSSQSGHNTVSWYQQALGQGPQFIFQYYREEENGRGNFPPRFSGLQFPNYSSELNVNALELDDSALYLCASRPDTVNTEAFFGQGTRLTVV.

This clone appeared once. The rearrangement joins TRBV2 to TRBJ1-5, with 8 bases fitting TRBD1. The germline V gene encodes CDR1 SNHLY and CDR2 FYNNEI. CDR3 length: 15 residues. V gave up 2 bases and J gave up 9 bases; unmatched junction bases: 9. The DNA for the CDR3 is TGTGCCAGCAGTGAAACGGGACAGGAAAGCCTGCCCCAGCATTTT. This codes for CASSETGQESLPQHF.

J is TRBJ1-1 and V is TRBV2, with D possibly being TRBD1 (5 bases). V was trimmed by 0 bases and J by 5 bases, leaving 10 bases between them. Germline CDR1 and CDR2: SNHLY and FYNNEI. This CDR3 has 14 residues. The CDR3 spells CASSEAGGRTEAFF. Written as DNA, the CDR3 is TGTGCCAGCAGTGAAGCTGGGGGGAGGACTGAAGCTTTCTTT.

The V gene is TRBV19, the J gene TRBJ2-7; 7 bases fit TRBD2. The ends lost 8 bases at V and 1 base at J; junction bases unmatched: 5. This CDR3 region has 13 residues. Looked up from germline, CDR1 is LNHDA and CDR2 is SQIVND (reference sequence). CDR3 sequence reads: CASRASGSYEQYF. The CDR3 coding sequence is TGTGCCAGTCGGGCTAGCGGTTCCTACGAGCAGTACTTC.

The J gene is TRBJ1-5, the V gene TRBV5-1; D remains unclear. The V end lost 0 bases, the J end lost 0 bases, and 7 bases lay between the germline ends. Germline V CDR1 and CDR2: SGHRS, YFSETQ. The CDR3 consists of 15 residues. The CDR3 loop is CASSLDGDSNQPQHF. The CDR3 coding sequence is TGCGCCAGCAGCTTGGATGGGGATAGCAATCAGCCCCAGCATTTT.

This rearrangement joins TRBV7-9 to TRBJ1-2; D might be TRBD1 (5 bases). The CDR3 loop spans 14 amino acids. Trimming took off 5 bases at V and 4 bases at J, with 14 bases between the two ends. Germline loops: CDR1 SEHNR, CDR2 FQNEAQ (reference sequence). The CDR3 coding sequence is TGTGCCAGCAGCGACGAAGGGACGGGCTATGGCTACACCTTC. Translated: CASSDEGTGYGYTF. Based on the CDR3 plus reference TRBV7-9 and TRBJ1-2, the full variable domain is DTGVSQNPRHKITKRGQNVTFRCDPISEHNRLYWYRQTLGQGPEFLTYFQNEAQLEKSRLLSDRFSAERPKGSFSTLEIQRTEQGDSAMYLCASSDEGTGYGYTFGSGTRLTVV.

V is TRBV6-5 and J is TRBJ2-1; D perhaps matches TRBD1 (6 bases). V was clipped by 6 bases and J by 14 bases, with 14 bases between them. CDR1 and CDR2 (germline): MNHEY, SVGAGI. The CDR3 contains 11 residues. The CDR3 DNA sequence: TGTGCCAGCAGCCGGGGACAAAGAAAGTTCTTC. Translation gives CASSRGQRKFF.

The J gene is TRBJ2-2, the V gene TRBV30, with 8 bases fitting TRBD2. V gave up 4 bases and J gave up 4 bases; unmatched junction bases: 8. Germline CDR1 and CDR2: GTSNPN and SVGIG (reference sequence). This CDR3 comprises 15 residues. The CDR3 loop is CAWIRREDSTGELFF. DNA of the CDR3: TGTGCCTGGATCCGGCGGGAGGACTCCACCGGGGAGCTGTTTTTT.